Described below is a single T cell receptor (beta chain) sequence and its context. This clonotype was seen many times. The antigen it binds to is not known. Qualities for individual bases were not recorded, and no much larger clone is one base off. Trimming costs V 0 bases and J 0 bases, and their ends lie 12 bases apart. Measured from the cysteine to the phenylalanine, the CDR3 is 18 residues long. Of the read, only the CDR3 DNA is kept; its 54 bases are in frame from base 1. Library method: PCR. The data were produced on an Illumina HiSeq 4000. Bulk TCR libraries were generated as previously described, with the TCR primers listed in Table S5 used. Purification of total RNA was performed with the Qiagen AllPrep DNA/RNA kit. Before analysis, reads from multiple sequencing runs of one library were combined. As for the original processing: Reads were retained only if the reads had an exact TCR constant sequence, and the retained reads were trimmed to 150 nt and grouped according to their 12-nt molecular barcodes. Reads within each barcode group were sub-clustered using a 15% Levenshtein threshold, and quality-weighted consensus sequences were constructed for each RNA molecule. Non-functional sequences were excluded, and lower-count sequences lying one edit away from another sequence were also excluded. Based on fitting two negative binomial distributions, any barcode sub-cluster with under 20% of the maximum read count was discarded. TCRdb reanalyzed the raw reads on its own, using fastp at Q25 for trimming and MiXCR for clone calling, and kept in-frame beta chains. Rows are unified per CDR3 protein, each entry keeping the most common DNA and genes. These V and J calls are TCRdb output, not the study's own analysis. The sample table holds 70,000 to 95,000 distinct CDR3 sequences, of which 15% to 20% were seen once. Together, the top ten hold around 0.8% of the sample.

The sample comes from a study of molecular identifiers for immune sequencing clone quantification (dated by TCRdb to between 2018 and 2020). About the full investigation: In a replicate experiment, RNA from around 20,000 or 100,000 naive CD8 T cells was split into five aliquots, four of which were sequenced. This methods study benchmarked molecular-identifier clustering-based TCR repertoire sequencing (MIDCIRS) and TCR RNA copy counting, using CD8 T cells to do so.

Study-wide conclusions, independent of this receptor: Spiked-in Jurkat TCR RNA (about ten copies' worth), which is not part of the donor repertoire, was contained in the naive libraries. A single cell's worth of spiked-in Jurkat TCR RNA was reported detectable even among 750,000 to 1,000,000 naive CD8 T cells. Highly expanded clone sizes could be underestimated if identical TCR molecules share a barcode. Modeling estimated about 2.8 recovered TCR RNA copies per cell, compared with 8.5 to 10 by digital PCR, which implies about 30% capture efficiency. When barcode sub-clustering was not used, chimeric consensus sequences inflated TCR diversity, with chimeras reaching as high as 47%. In CMV-specific effector cells, clones with more than 20 RNA copies contained over 98% of molecules, whereas in naive cells such clones contained under 1% of molecules.

Libraries of naive CD8 T cells were built from anywhere between about 19,000 and 1,100,000 sorted cells, with 10%, 30% or 50% of the purified RNA used. Naive CD8 T cells were FACS-sorted as CD8+CD4-CCR7+CD45RA+ on a BD FACSAria II into RLT Plus buffer. Detection sensitivity was tested by spiking Jurkat RNA equal to ten or so TCR copies' worth into samples containing roughly 17,000-1,100,000 naive CD8 T cells. CD8 T cells were enriched using RosetteSep CD8+ T Cell Enrichment Cocktail and Ficoll-Paque, and the enriched cells then underwent ACK red cell lysis. The TCR comes from a human donor in good health. Some libraries in this study had Jurkat cell RNA spiked in. The sample consisted of naive CD8+ T cells from blood, with Jurkat cell RNA spiked in. This sample's cell subset or site label indicates: FACS-sorted CD8+CD4-CCR7+CD45RA+ naive T cells. The V gene is TRBV12-3 or TRBV12-4 and the J gene is TRBJ2-6, with the identity of the D gene unclear. The CDR3 amino acid sequence is: CASSLAALKVSGANVLTF. The DNA reads as follows: TGTGCCAGCAGTTTAGCGGCTTTAAAGGTCTCTGGGGCCAACGTCCTGACTTTC.